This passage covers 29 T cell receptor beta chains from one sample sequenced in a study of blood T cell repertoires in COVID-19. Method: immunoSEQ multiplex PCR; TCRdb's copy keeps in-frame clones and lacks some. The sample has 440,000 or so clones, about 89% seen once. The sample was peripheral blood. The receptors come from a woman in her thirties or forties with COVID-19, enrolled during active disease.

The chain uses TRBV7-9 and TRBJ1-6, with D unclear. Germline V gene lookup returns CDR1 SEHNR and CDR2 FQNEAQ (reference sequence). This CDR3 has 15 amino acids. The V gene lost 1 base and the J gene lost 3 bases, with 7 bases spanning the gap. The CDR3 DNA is TGTGCCAGCAGCTTAGGGGCAGGCTATAATTCACCCCTCCACTTT. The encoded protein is CASSLGAGYNSPLHF.

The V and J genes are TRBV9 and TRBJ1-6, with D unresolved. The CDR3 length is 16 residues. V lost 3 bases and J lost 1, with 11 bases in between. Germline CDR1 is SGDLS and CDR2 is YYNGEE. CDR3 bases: TGTGCCAGCAGCGCGAATGGTAGATCCTATAATTCACCCCTCCACTTT. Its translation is CASSANGRSYNSPLHF.

CDR3 sequence: CASSQRTGENYGYTF. The CDR3 DNA is TGTGCCAGCAGCCAACGGACAGGGGAAAACTATGGCTACACCTTC. This chain uses TRBV5-5 with TRBJ1-2; 9 positions agree with TRBD1. Germline values: CDR1 SGHKS, CDR2 YYEKEE (reference sequence). J lost 2 bases, V lost 4 bases, and 6 bases had no gene match. The CDR3 length is 15 residues.

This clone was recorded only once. The CDR3: CASSIGGLYAEAFF. The CDR3, as DNA: TGTGCCAGTAGTATAGGCGGATTGTACGCTGAAGCTTTCTTT. The genes are TRBV19 and TRBJ1-1, with D uncertain. With 1 base removed from V and 6 bases from J, the gap between germline ends came to 12 bases. The germline gives CDR1 LNHDA, CDR2 SQIVND (reference sequence). This CDR3 is 14 amino acids long.

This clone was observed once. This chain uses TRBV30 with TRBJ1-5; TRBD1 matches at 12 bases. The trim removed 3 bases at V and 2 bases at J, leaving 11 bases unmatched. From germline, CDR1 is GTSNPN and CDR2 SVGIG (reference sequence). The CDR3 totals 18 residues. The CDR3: CAWSPGTGGLWGNQPQHF. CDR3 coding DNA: TGTGCCTGGAGCCCCGGGACAGGGGGCCTTTGGGGCAATCAGCCCCAGCATTTT.

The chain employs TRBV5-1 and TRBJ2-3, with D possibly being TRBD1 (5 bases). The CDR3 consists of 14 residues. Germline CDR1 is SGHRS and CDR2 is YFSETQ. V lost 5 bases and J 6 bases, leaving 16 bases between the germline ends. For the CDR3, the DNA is TGCGCCAGCAGGGTCGGGCAGGGTGCCGATACGCAGTATTTT. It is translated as CASRVGQGADTQYF. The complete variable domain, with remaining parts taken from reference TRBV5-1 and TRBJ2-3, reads KAGVTQTPRYLIKTRGQQVTLSCSPISGHRSVSWYQQTPGQGLQFLFEYFSETQRNKGNFPGRFSGRQFSNSRSEMNVSTLELGDSALYLCASRVGQGADTQYFGPGTRLTVL.

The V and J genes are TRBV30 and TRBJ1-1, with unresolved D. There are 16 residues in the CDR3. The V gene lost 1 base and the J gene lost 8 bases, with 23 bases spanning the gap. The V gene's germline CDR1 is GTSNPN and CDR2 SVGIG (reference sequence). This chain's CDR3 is CAWSGGEGELRREAFF. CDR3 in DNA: TGTGCCTGGAGTGGCGGTGAGGGTGAGCTTCGCCGCGAAGCTTTCTTT.

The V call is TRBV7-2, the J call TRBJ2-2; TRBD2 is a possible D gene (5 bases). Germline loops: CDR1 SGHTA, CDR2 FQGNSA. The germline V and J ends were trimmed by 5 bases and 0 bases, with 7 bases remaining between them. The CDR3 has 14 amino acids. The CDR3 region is CASSLDSNTGELFF. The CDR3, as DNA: TGTGCCAGCAGCCTGGACTCGAACACCGGGGAGCTGTTTTTT.

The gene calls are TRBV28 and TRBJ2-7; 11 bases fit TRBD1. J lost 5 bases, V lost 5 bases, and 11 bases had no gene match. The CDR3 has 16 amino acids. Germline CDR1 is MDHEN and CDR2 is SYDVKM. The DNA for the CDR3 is TGTGCCAGCAGTGACGTAATTCGGGACAGGGGGGACGAGCAGTACTTC. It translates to CASSDVIRDRGDEQYF.

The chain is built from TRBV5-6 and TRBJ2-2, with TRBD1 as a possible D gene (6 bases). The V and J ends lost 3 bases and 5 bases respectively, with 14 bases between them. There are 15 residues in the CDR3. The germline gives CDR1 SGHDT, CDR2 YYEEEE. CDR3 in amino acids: CASSYWPGATGELFF. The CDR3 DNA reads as TGTGCCAGCAGCTACTGGCCAGGGGCAACCGGGGAGCTGTTTTTT.

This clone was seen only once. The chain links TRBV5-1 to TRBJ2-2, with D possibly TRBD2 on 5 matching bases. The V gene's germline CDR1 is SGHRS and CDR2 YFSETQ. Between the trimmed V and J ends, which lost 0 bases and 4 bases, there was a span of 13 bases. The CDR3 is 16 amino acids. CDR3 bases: TGCGCCAGCAGCTTGGTCCCCCTAGCTGGCACCGGGGAGCTGTTTTTT. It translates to CASSLVPLAGTGELFF.

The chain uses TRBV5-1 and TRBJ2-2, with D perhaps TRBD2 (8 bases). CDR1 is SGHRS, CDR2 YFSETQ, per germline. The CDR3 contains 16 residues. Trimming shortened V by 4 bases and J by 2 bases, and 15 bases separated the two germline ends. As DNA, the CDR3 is TGCGCCAGCAGCAGGGGACTAGGGGGCAACACCGGGGAGCTGTTTTTT. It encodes CASSRGLGGNTGELFF.

Written as DNA, the CDR3 is TGCGCCAGCAGCTTGGTTACAGGGAGGAACACTGAAGCTTTCTTT. Protein product: CASSLVTGRNTEAFF. The chain uses TRBV5-1 and TRBJ1-1; a weak D match, TRBD1 (6 bases). CDR1 is SGHRS, CDR2 YFSETQ, per germline. The CDR3 runs to 15 residues. The V end lost 0 bases, the J end lost 1 base, and 10 bases lay between the germline ends.

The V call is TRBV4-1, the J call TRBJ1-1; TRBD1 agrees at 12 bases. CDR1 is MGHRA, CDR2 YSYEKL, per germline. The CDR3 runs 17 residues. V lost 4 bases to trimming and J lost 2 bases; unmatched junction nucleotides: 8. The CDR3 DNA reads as TGCGCCAGCAGCCCACGAGGGACAGGGGGCAGAAACACTGAAGCTTTCTTT. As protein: CASSPRGTGGRNTEAFF.

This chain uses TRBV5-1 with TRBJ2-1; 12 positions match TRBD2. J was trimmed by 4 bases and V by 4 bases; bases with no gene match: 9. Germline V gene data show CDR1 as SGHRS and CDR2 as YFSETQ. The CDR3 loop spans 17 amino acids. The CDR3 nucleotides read TGCGCCAGCAGCCCGACGACTAGCGGGGGAATATACAATGAGCAGTTCTTC. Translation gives CASSPTTSGGIYNEQFF.

DNA of the CDR3: TGTGCCAGCAGTTACGGACAGTTCGCAGGTGCGGCTTTCTTT. Translating it yields CASSYGQFAGAAFF. This chain connects TRBV6-5 to TRBJ1-1, with D maybe TRBD1 (6 bases). Trimming stripped 2 bases from V and 11 bases from J, with 18 bases between. This CDR3 region has 14 residues. Germline assignment: CDR1 MNHEY and CDR2 SVGAGI.

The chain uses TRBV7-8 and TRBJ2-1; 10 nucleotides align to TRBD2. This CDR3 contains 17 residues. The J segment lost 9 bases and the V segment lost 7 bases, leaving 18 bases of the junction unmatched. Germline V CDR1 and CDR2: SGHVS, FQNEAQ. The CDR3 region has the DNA TGTGCCAGCATCCTAGATAGCGGGACTAGCGTAACAGGTGAGCAGTTCTTC. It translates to CASILDSGTSVTGEQFF.

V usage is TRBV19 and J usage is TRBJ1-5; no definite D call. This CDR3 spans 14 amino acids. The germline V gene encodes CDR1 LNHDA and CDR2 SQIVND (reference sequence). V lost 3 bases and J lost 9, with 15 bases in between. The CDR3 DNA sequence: TGTGCCAGTAGTATGGGGAGGGCTTTGGCGCCCCAGCATTTT. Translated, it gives CASSMGRALAPQHF.

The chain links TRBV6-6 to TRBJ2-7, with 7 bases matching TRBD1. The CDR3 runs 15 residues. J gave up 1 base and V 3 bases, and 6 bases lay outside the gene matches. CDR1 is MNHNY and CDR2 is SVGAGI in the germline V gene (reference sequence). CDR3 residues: CASSYEGAGSYEQYF. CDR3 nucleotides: TGTGCCAGCAGTTATGAGGGGGCAGGTTCCTACGAGCAGTACTTC.

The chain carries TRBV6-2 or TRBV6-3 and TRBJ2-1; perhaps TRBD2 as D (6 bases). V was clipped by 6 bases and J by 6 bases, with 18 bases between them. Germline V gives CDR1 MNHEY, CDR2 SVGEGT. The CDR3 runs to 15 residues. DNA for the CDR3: TGTGCCAGCAGCCGCGGGACTTCCGCAGGCAATGAGCAGTTCTTC. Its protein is CASSRGTSAGNEQFF.

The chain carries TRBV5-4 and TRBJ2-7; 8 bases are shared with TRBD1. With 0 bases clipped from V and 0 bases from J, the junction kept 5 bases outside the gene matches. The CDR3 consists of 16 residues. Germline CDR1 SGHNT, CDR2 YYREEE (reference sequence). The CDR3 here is CASSLAGTGSSYEQYF. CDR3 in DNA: TGTGCCAGCAGCTTGGCCGGGACAGGAAGCTCCTACGAGCAGTACTTC.

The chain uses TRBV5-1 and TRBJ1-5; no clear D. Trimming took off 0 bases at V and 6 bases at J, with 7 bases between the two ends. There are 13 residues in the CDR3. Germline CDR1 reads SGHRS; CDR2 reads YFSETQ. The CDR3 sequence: CASSLAGGQPQHF. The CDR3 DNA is TGCGCCAGCAGCTTGGCCGGTGGTCAGCCCCAGCATTTT.

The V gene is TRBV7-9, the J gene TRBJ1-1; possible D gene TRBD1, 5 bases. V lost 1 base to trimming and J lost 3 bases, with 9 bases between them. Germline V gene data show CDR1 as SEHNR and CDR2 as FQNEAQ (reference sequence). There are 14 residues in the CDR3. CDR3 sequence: CASSLGGTYTEAFF. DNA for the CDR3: TGTGCCAGCAGCTTAGGAGGGACTTACACTGAAGCTTTCTTT.

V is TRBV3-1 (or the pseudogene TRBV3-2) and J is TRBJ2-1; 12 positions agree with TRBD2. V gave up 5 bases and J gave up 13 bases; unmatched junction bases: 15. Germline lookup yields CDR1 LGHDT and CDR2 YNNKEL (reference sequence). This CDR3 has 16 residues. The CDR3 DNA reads TGTGCCAGCAGCAAATTGACTAGCGGGAGATCAGTAAAACAGTTCTTC. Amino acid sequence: CASSKLTSGRSVKQFF.

CDR3 loop: CAISGGTGELEGALQRETQYF. The CDR3 nucleotides read TGTGCCATCAGTGGGGGGACAGGGGAACTAGAGGGGGCCCTCCAACGAGAGACCCAGTACTTC. This chain links TRBV10-3 with TRBJ2-5; 10 nucleotides agree with TRBD1. J was trimmed by 4 bases and V by 4 bases; bases with no gene match: 24. Germline-derived CDR1 and CDR2 are ENHRY and SYGVKD. The CDR3 runs 21 residues.

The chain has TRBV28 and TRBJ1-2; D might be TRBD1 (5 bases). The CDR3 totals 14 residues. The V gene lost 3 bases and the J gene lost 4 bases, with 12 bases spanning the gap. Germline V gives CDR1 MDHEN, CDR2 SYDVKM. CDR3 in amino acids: CASSLEGPGYGYTF. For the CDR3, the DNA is TGTGCCAGCAGTTTGGAGGGGCCTGGCTATGGCTACACCTTC.

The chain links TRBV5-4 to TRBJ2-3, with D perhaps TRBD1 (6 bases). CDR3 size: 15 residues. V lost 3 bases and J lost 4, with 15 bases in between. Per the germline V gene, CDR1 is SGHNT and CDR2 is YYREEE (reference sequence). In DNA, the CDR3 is TGTGCCAGCAGCTCACAGGGCCTAGAGGCAGATACGCAGTATTTT. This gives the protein CASSSQGLEADTQYF.

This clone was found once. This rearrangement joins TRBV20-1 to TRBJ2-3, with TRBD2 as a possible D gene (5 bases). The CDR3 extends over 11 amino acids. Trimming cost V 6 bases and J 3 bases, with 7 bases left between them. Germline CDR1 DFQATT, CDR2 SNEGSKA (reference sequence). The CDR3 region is CSAGLTDTQYF. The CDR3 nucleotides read TGCAGTGCCGGACTGACAGATACGCAGTATTTT.

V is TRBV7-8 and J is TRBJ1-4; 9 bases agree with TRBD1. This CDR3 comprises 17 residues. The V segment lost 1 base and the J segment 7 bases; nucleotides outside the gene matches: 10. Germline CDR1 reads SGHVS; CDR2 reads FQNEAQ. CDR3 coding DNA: TGTGCCAGCAGCTTAGAGGGGACAGGGTACGGGAGTGAAAAACTGTTTTTT. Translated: CASSLEGTGYGSEKLFF.